The sequence of this TCR beta chain was determined in a study of blood T cells in healthy people across ages. General observations from the study: Unknown donor CMV status possibly confounded expanded clonotype changes. Long-lived donors carried more naive CD4+ cells and greater diversity than aged donors.

Looked up from germline, CDR1 is LNHNV and CDR2 is YYDKDF (reference sequence). V shed 3 bases and J 3 bases; nucleotides not matched to a gene: 8. CDR3 length: 16 residues. This clonotype was seen a few times. Its antigen is unknown. PCR was performed a second time for roughly 7 to 11 cycles using a sample-barcoded 5' primer and a J-beta primer mix. In TCRdb, the 5' RACE reads were re-called with MiXCR into one record per CDR3 protein. The sample has around 1,600,000 distinct CDR3 sequences; around 40% are singletons. The source of this sequence is a young woman in good health. The chain joins TRBV15 to TRBJ2-7, with 10 nucleotides matching TRBD1. What was sequenced was blood. CDR3 region: CATSSARTGGYYEQYF. DNA of the CDR3: TGTGCCACCAGCAGCGCTCGGACAGGGGGTTACTACGAGCAGTACTTC. Drawing the rest from reference TRBV15 and TRBJ2-7, the complete variable domain is DAMVIQNPRYQVTQFGKPVTLSCSQTLNHNVMYWYQQKSSQAPKLLFHYYDKDFNNEADTPDNFQSRRPNTSFCFLDIRSPGLGDTAMYLCATSSARTGGYYEQYFGPGTRLTVT.